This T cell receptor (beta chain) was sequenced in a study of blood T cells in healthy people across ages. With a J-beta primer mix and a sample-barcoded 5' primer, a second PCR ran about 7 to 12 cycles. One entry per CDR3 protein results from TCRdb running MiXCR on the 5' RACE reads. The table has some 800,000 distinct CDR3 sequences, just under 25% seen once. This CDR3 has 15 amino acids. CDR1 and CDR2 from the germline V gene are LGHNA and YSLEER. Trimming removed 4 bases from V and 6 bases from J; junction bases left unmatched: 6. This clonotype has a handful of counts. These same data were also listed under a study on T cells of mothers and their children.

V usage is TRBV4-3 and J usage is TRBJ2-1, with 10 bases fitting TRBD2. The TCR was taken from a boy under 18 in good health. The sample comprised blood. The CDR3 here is CASSRAGGPSNEQFF. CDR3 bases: TGCGCCAGCAGCCGAGCGGGAGGGCCCTCCAATGAGCAGTTCTTC.